This section outlines one T cell receptor beta chain sequence together with its context. The donors were healthy bone marrow donors. This specimen belongs to a study of cytomegalovirus exposure and HLA in healthy donors. The CDR3 extends over 18 amino acids. Germline V gives CDR1 WSHSY, CDR2 SAAADI. Trimming cost V 0 bases and J 2 bases; bases outside gene matches: 3. In the PCR, 60 Vbeta and 13 Jbeta primers were used. TCRdb keeps only in-frame clones here, not all; method: immunoSEQ multiplex PCR. The sample yields approximately 140,000 clones, roughly four fifths seen once. The source of this sequence is a woman aged 60-75 years in good health and CMV-seronegative. The sample was PBMCs. The chain combines TRBV10-2 with TRBJ2-4; 14 positions match TRBD2. Here the CDR3 DNA reads TGCGCCAGCAGTGAGTCGAGGACTAGCGGGAGGTCCAAAAACATTCAGTACTTC. Protein: CASSESRTSGRSKNIQYF.